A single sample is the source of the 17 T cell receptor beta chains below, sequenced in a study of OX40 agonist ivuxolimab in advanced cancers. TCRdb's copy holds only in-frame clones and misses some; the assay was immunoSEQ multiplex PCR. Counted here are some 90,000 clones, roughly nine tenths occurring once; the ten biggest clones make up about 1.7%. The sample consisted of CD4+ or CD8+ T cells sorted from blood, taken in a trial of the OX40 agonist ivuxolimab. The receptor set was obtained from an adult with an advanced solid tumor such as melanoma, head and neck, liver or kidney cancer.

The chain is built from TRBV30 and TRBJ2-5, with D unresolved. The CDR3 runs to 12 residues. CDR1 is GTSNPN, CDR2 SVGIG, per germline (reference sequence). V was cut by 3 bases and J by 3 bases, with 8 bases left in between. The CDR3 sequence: CAWSFIEETQYF. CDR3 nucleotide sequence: TGTGCCTGGAGCTTCATAGAAGAGACCCAGTACTTC.

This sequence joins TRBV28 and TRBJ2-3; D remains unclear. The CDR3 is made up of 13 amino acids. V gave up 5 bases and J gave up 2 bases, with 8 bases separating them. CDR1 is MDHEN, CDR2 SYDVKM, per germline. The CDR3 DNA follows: TGTGCCAGCAGTCCCCGACCCACAGATACGCAGTATTTT. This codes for CASSPRPTDTQYF. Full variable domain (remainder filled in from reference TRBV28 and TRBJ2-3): DVKVTQSSRYLVKRTGEKVFLECVQDMDHENMFWYRQDPGLGLRLIYFSYDVKMKEKGDIPEGYSVSREKKERFSLILESASTNQTSMYLCASSPRPTDTQYFGPGTRLTVL.

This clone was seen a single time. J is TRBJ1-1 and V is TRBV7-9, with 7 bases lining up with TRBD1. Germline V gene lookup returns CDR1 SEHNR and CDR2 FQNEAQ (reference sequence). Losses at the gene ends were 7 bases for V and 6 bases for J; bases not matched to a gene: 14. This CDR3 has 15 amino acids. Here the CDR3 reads CASTREGQSTAEAFF. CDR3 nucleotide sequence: TGTGCCAGCACCCGAGAGGGACAGAGTACCGCTGAAGCTTTCTTT.

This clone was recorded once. The CDR3 bases are TGTGCCAGCAGGACGACAGGGATCACTGAAGCTTTCTTT. Translated: CASRTTGITEAFF. This chain uses TRBV28 with TRBJ1-1, with 7 bases lining up with TRBD1. The CDR3 length is 13 residues. Germline V CDR1 and CDR2: MDHEN, SYDVKM. Losses at the gene ends were 6 bases for V and 4 bases for J; bases not matched to a gene: 5.

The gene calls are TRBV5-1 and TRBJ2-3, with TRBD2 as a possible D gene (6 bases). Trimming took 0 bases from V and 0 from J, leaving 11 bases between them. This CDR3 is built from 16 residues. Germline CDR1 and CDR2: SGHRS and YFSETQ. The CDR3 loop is CASSLDGTPSTDTQYF. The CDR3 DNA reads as TGCGCCAGCAGCTTGGACGGGACTCCTAGCACAGATACGCAGTATTTT. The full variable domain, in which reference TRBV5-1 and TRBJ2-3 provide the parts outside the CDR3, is KAGVTQTPRYLIKTRGQQVTLSCSPISGHRSVSWYQQTPGQGLQFLFEYFSETQRNKGNFPGRFSGRQFSNSRSEMNVSTLELGDSALYLCASSLDGTPSTDTQYFGPGTRLTVL.

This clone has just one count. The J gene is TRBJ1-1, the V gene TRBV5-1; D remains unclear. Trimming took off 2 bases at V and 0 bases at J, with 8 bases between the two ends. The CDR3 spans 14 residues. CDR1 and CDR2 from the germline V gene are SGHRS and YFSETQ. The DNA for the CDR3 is TGCGCCAGCAGCTTCGGCACTTTGAACACTGAAGCTTTCTTT. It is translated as CASSFGTLNTEAFF.

CDR3 nucleotide sequence: TGTGCCAGCAGCCAATCTAGCGGGAGGACAGATACGCAGTATTTT. Translating it yields CASSQSSGRTDTQYF. The V call is TRBV4-2, the J call TRBJ2-3; 11 bases match TRBD2. The trim removed 2 bases at V and 3 bases at J, leaving 1 base unmatched. Germline values: CDR1 LGHNA, CDR2 YNFKEQ. The CDR3 consists of 15 residues.

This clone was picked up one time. CDR3 sequence reads: CASSAYPSGEGSGSYNEQFF. CDR3 nucleotides: TGTGCCAGCAGCGCGTACCCCTCCGGGGAGGGGTCGGGCTCCTACAATGAGCAGTTCTTC. This rearrangement joins TRBV9 to TRBJ2-1; 7 nucleotides agree with TRBD2. Germline V gives CDR1 SGDLS, CDR2 YYNGEE. Trimming took 3 bases from V and 0 from J; bases not matched to a gene: 18. The CDR3 contains 20 residues.

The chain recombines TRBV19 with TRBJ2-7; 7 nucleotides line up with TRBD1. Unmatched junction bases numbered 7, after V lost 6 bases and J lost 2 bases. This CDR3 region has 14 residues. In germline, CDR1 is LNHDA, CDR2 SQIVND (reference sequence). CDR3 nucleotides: TGTGCCAGTAGCCAGGGGCAGGGGGCCTACGAGCAGTACTTC. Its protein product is CASSQGQGAYEQYF.

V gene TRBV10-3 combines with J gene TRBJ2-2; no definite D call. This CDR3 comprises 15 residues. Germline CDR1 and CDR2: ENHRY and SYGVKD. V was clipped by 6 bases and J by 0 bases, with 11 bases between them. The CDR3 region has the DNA TGTGCCATCAGCCAACAGAACGCGAACACCGGGGAGCTGTTTTTT. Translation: CAISQQNANTGELFF.

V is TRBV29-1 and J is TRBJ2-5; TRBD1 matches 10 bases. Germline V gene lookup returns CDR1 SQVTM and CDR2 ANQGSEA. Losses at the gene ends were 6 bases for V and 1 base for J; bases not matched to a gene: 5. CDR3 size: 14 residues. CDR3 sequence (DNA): TGCAGCGTCACCGGGGACAGGGGCCAAGAGACCCAGTACTTC. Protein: CSVTGDRGQETQYF.

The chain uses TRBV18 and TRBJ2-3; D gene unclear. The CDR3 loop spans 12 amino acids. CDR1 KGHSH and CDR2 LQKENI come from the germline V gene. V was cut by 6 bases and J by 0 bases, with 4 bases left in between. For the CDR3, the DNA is TGTGCCAGCTCCCTGAGCACAGATACGCAGTATTTT. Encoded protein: CASSLSTDTQYF.

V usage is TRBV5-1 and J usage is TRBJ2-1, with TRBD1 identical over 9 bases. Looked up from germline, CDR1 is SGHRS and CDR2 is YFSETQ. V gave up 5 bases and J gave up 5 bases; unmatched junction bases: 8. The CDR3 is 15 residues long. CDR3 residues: CASRVGTGPHNEQFF. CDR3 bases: TGCGCCAGCAGGGTCGGGACAGGGCCCCACAATGAGCAGTTCTTC. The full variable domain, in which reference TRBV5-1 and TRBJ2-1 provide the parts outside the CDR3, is KAGVTQTPRYLIKTRGQQVTLSCSPISGHRSVSWYQQTPGQGLQFLFEYFSETQRNKGNFPGRFSGRQFSNSRSEMNVSTLELGDSALYLCASRVGTGPHNEQFFGPGTRLTVL.

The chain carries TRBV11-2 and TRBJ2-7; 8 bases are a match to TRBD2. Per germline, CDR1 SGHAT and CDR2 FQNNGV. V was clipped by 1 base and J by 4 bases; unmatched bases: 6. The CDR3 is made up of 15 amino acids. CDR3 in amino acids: CASSLALGGGYEQYF. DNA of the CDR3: TGTGCCAGCAGCTTAGCCCTCGGGGGGGGGTACGAGCAGTACTTC.

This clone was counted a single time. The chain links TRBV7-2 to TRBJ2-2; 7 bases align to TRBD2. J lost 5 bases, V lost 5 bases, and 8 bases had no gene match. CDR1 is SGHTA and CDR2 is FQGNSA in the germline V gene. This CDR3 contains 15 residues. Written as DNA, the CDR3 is TGTGCCAGCAGCCCGGGGAGGGGTCGAACCGGGGAGCTGTTTTTT. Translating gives CASSPGRGRTGELFF.

The CDR3 sequence: CASSSGRNTGELFF. The CDR3 bases are TGTGCCAGCAGCTCAGGGAGGAACACCGGGGAGCTGTTTTTT. The genes are TRBV11-3 and TRBJ2-2; TRBD1 or TRBD2 may be the D gene (5 bases each). The germline V gene has CDR1 SGHNT and CDR2 YENEEA. V lost 4 bases, J lost 1 base, and 7 bases lay in between. The CDR3 covers 14 residues.

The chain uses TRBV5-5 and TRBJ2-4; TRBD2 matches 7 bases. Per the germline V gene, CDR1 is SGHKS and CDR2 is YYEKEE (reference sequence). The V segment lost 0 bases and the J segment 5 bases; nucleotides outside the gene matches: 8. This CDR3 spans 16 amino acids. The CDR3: CASSLAGGGVENIQYF. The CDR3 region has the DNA TGTGCCAGCAGCTTGGCCGGGGGAGGGGTAGAAAACATTCAGTACTTC.